This record concerns one T cell receptor beta chain sequence. Only in-frame clones appear in the TCRdb table, and some are missing; sequencing was by immunoSEQ multiplex PCR. The sample yields 55,000 to 70,000 clones, about 79% seen once. These data come from a study of OX40 agonist ivuxolimab in advanced cancers. The CDR3 loop spans 15 amino acids. From germline, CDR1 is MNHEY and CDR2 SVGAGI. The V and J ends lost 2 bases and 0 bases respectively, with 5 bases between them. Sample: CD4+ or CD8+ T cells sorted from blood, taken in a trial of the OX40 agonist ivuxolimab. The receptor was derived from an adult with an advanced solid tumor such as melanoma, head and neck, liver or kidney cancer. The chain employs TRBV6-5 and TRBJ2-6, with D unresolved. The CDR3 coding sequence is TGTGCCAGCAGTTACGGGAACTCTGGGGCCAACGTCCTGACTTTC. It translates to CASSYGNSGANVLTF.